A selection of T cell receptor beta chains follows, all from one sample in a study of T cell responses to AZD1222 COVID-19 vaccine. Sequencing used immunoSEQ multiplex PCR; TCRdb keeps in-frame clones, though not all of them. The sample contains 160,000 or so clones, roughly 90% of which appear only once. This specimen consisted of peripheral blood, obtained 28 days after the second AZD1222 dose. These receptors were taken from an adult who received the AZD1222 COVID-19 vaccine. The CDR3 runs from the conserved cysteine through the conserved F or W. Fields, in order: D gene, V gene, clone size, J gene, CDR3 protein, CDR3 DNA. The D gene is left open where the match is weak. Clone size is not always given. Where it is, it says once, few, many or a class for expanded clones.

D: .
V: TRBV2
size: few
J: TRBJ2-1
CDR3: CASSKGWENEQFF
DNA: TGTGCCAGCAGTAAGGGTTGGGAGAATGAGCAGTTCTTC

D: TRBD1
V: TRBV5-1
size: few
J: TRBJ1-2
CDR3: CASSLGPTGGGYTF
DNA: TGCGCCAGCAGCTTGGGTCCGACAGGGGGTGGCTACACCTTC

D: .
V: TRBV6-6
size: .
J: TRBJ1-3
CDR3: CASSNQDSGNTIYF
DNA: TGTGCCAGCAGTAACCAGGACTCTGGAAACACCATATATTTT

D: .
V: TRBV5-1
size: once
J: TRBJ1-4
CDR3: CASSLRDEKLFF
DNA: TGCGCCAGCAGCTTGCGTGATGAAAAACTGTTTTTT

D: TRBD1
V: TRBV3-1/TRBV3-2
size: .
J: TRBJ1-2
CDR3: CASSQDPTGEGYTF
DNA: TGTGCCAGCAGCCAAGACCCCACAGGGGAAGGCTACACCTTC

D: .
V: TRBV12-3/TRBV12-4
size: .
J: TRBJ2-1
CDR3: CASINRGDEQFF
DNA: TGTGCCAGCATTAATAGGGGCGATGAGCAGTTCTTC

D: .
V: TRBV2
size: .
J: TRBJ2-3
CDR3: CASSGLTGSKTTDTQYF
DNA: TGTGCCAGCAGTGGATTAACCGGTTCGAAAACTACAGATACGCAGTATTTT

D: .
V: TRBV12-5
size: .
J: TRBJ1-5
CDR3: CASGLPNQPQHF
DNA: TGTGCTAGTGGTTTGCCGAATCAGCCCCAGCATTTT

D: TRBD1
V: TRBV2
size: .
J: TRBJ2-5
CDR3: CASERQGETQYF
DNA: TGTGCCAGCGAAAGACAGGGAGAGACCCAGTACTTC

D: TRBD2
V: TRBV12-3/TRBV12-4
size: .
J: TRBJ2-3
CDR3: CASQTSDTDTQYF
DNA: TGTGCCAGCCAGACTAGCGACACAGATACGCAGTATTTT

D: .
V: TRBV6-5
size: .
J: TRBJ2-3
CDR3: CASTPPQGADTQYF
DNA: TGTGCCAGCACCCCCCCCCAAGGGGCAGATACGCAGTATTTT

D: .
V: TRBV21-1
size: .
J: TRBJ1-5
CDR3: CASSNYRLPSNQPQHF
DNA: TGTGCCAGCAGCAATTATAGACTACCTAGCAATCAGCCCCAGCATTTT

D: .
V: TRBV14
size: .
J: TRBJ2-2
CDR3: CASSQAQVPQYTGELFF
DNA: TGTGCCAGCAGCCAAGCCCAAGTCCCTCAATACACCGGGGAGCTGTTTTTT

D: .
V: TRBV19
size: .
J: TRBJ1-4
CDR3: CASSIRTAEKLFF
DNA: TGTGCCAGTAGTATCCGGACAGCCGAAAAACTGTTTTTT

D: TRBD1
V: TRBV7-9
size: .
J: TRBJ2-7
CDR3: CASSPGQGPFYEQYF
DNA: TGTGCCAGCAGCCCAGGACAGGGGCCATTCTACGAGCAGTACTTC

D: .
V: TRBV6-5
size: .
J: TRBJ2-7
CDR3: CASYSGPTLSYEQYF
DNA: TGTGCCAGCTATTCGGGACCTACGCTCTCCTACGAGCAGTACTTC

D: .
V: TRBV7-2
size: .
J: TRBJ2-7
CDR3: CASSSLSGPYEQYF
DNA: TGTGCCAGCAGCTCGCTGTCAGGGCCCTACGAGCAGTACTTC

D: .
V: TRBV5-1
size: .
J: TRBJ1-3
CDR3: CASSLTSPGAGNTIYF
DNA: TGCGCCAGCAGCTTGACGAGCCCAGGGGCTGGAAACACCATATATTTT

D: .
V: TRBV9
size: .
J: TRBJ1-2
CDR3: CASSVPGGGAGGYTF
DNA: TGTGCCAGCAGCGTTCCCGGGGGGGGCGCGGGTGGCTACACCTTC

D: TRBD2
V: TRBV5-4
size: few
J: TRBJ2-2
CDR3: CASSSGTRDTGELFF
DNA: TGTGCCAGCAGCTCGGGGACTAGGGACACCGGGGAGCTGTTTTTT

D: .
V: TRBV5-5
size: .
J: TRBJ1-2
CDR3: CASSSRGGYTF
DNA: TGTGCCAGCAGTTCTAGAGGAGGCTACACCTTC

D: .
V: TRBV3-1/TRBV3-2
size: .
J: TRBJ2-7
CDR3: CASSRGYEQYF
DNA: TGTGCCAGCAGCCGGGGCTACGAGCAGTACTTC

D: TRBD1
V: TRBV19
size: .
J: TRBJ1-6
CDR3: CASSSPGQGIHF
DNA: TGTGCCAGTAGTTCCCCGGGACAGGGAATACATTTT

D: .
V: TRBV4-1
size: .
J: TRBJ1-2
CDR3: CASSLLDRPDYGYTF
DNA: TGCGCCAGCAGCCTCTTAGACCGTCCAGACTATGGCTACACCTTC